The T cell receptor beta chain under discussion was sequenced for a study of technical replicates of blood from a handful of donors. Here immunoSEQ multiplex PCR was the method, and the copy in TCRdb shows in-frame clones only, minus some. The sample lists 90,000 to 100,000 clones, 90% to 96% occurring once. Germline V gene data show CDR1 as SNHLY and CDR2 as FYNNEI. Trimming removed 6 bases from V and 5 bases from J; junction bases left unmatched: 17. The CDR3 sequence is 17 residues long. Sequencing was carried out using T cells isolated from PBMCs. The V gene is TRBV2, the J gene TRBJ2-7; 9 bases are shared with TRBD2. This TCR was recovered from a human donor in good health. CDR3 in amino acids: CASRQGLAGNLGHEQYF. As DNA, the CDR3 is TGTGCCAGCAGACAGGGGCTAGCGGGAAATCTGGGACACGAGCAGTACTTC.